The subject of this entry is one T cell receptor beta chain. This sample was taken from a study of blood T cell repertoires in COVID-19. Germline CDR1 reads LGHDT; CDR2 reads YNNKEL (reference sequence). Losses at the gene ends were 4 bases for V and 6 bases for J; bases not matched to a gene: 5. This CDR3 comprises 14 residues. Assay: immunoSEQ multiplex PCR; the TCRdb copy retains only in-frame clones and omits some. Of over 200,000 clones listed, less than 85% are singletons. The sample was peripheral blood. This chain links TRBV3-1 (or the pseudogene TRBV3-2) with TRBJ2-3; 9 bases fit TRBD1. The receptor's source is an elderly woman with COVID-19, enrolled during active disease. The CDR3 nucleotides read TGTGCCAGCAGCCCTAAGGACAGGGGTGATACGCAGTATTTT. It yields the protein CASSPKDRGDTQYF.